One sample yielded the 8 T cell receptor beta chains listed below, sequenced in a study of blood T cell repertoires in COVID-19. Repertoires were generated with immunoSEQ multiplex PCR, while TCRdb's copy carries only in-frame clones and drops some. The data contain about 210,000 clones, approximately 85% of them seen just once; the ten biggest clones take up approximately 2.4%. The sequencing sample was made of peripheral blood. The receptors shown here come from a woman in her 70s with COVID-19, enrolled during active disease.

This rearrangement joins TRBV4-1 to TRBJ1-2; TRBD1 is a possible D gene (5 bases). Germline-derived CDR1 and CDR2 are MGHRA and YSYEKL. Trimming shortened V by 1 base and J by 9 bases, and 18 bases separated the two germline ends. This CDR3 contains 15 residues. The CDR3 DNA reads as TGCGCCAGCAGCCAAGGAAATAACAGGCCGTTGAGCTACACCTTC. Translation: CASSQGNNRPLSYTF.

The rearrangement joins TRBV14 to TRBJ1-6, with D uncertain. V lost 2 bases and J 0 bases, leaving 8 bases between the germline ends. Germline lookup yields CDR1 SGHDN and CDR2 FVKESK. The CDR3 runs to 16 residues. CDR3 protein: CASSQISSSYNSPLHF. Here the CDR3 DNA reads TGTGCCAGCAGCCAAATTTCGAGCTCCTATAATTCACCCCTCCACTTT.

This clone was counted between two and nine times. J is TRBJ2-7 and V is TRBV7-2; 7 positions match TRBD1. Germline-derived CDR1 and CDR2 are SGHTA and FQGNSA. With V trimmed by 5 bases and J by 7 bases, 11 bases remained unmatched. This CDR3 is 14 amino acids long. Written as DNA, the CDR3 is TGTGCCAGCAGCCCCACAGGGGCCTCGAGTGAGCAGTACTTC. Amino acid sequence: CASSPTGASSEQYF.

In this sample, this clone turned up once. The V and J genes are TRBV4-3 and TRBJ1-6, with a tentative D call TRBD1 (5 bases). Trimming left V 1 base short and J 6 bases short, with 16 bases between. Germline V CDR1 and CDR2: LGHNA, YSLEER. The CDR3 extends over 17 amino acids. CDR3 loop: CASSQAGTWYSNSPLHF. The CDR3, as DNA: TGCGCCAGCAGCCAAGCCGGGACTTGGTATTCTAATTCACCCCTCCACTTT.

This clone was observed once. The CDR3 here is CASSQDFGRDSHSYNEQFF. In DNA, the CDR3 is TGTGCCAGCAGCCAAGATTTCGGTAGGGACTCCCACTCCTACAATGAGCAGTTCTTC. The gene calls are TRBV4-2 and TRBJ2-1, with D possibly TRBD2 on 6 matching bases. In germline, CDR1 is LGHNA, CDR2 YNFKEQ. The V and J ends lost 0 bases and 0 bases respectively, with 18 bases between them. The CDR3 is 19 amino acids.

CDR3 residues: CASSYPTGASNYGYTF. The CDR3 bases are TGTGCCAGCAGTTACCCCACAGGGGCCTCTAACTATGGCTACACCTTC. V usage is TRBV6-6 and J usage is TRBJ1-2; TRBD1 aligns across 7 bases. The junction had 6 bases not matched to a gene; V was cut back by 2 bases and J by 0 bases. CDR3 length: 16 amino acids. The germline V gene encodes CDR1 MNHNY and CDR2 SVGAGI (reference sequence).

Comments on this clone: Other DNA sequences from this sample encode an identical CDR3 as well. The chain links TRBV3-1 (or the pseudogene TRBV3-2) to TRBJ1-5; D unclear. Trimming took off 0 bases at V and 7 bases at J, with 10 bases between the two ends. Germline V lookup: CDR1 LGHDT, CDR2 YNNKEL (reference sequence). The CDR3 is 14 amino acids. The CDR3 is CASSQDLSGQPQHF. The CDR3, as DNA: TGTGCCAGCAGCCAAGATCTTTCGGGACAGCCCCAGCATTTT.

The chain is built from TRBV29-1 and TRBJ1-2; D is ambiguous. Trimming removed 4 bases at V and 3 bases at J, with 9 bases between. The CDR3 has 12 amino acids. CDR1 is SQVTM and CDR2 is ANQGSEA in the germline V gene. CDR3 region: CSVGPGDYGYTF. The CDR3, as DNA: TGCAGCGTTGGGCCGGGTGACTATGGCTACACCTTC.